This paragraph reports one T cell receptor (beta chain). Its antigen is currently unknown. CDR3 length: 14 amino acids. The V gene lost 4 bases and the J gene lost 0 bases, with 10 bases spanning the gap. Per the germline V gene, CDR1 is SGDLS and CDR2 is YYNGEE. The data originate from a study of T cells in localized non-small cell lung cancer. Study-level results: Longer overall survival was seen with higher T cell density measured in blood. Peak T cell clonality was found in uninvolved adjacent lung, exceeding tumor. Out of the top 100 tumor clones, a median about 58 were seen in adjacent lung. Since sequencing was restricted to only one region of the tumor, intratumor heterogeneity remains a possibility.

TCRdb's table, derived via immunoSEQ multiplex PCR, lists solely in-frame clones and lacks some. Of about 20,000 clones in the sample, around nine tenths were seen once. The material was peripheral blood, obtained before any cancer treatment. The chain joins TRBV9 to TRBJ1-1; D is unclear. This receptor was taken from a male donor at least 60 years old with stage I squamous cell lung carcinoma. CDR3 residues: CASSRGGLNTEAFF. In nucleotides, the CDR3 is TGTGCCAGCAGCCGTGGCGGATTGAACACTGAAGCTTTCTTT.